This TCR beta chain was identified during a study of T cell responses to AZD1222 COVID-19 vaccine. Whole-study findings and limits: Reports indicate that nearly half of spike-specific TCRs are directed at unmutated variant regions. Repertoires were obtained only post-peak T cell response. It should be noted that donors were predominantly white British and more often female, and clonal diversity was possibly underestimated. Following two doses of AZD1222, Spike-specific TCR breadth and depth rose.

Germline CDR1 LNHDA, CDR2 SQIVND (reference sequence). V lost 7 bases and J 2 bases, leaving 18 bases between the germline ends. The CDR3 sequence is 16 residues long. With regard to this clone: Its antigen is currently unknown.

Only in-frame clones appear in the TCRdb table, and some are missing; sequencing was by immunoSEQ multiplex PCR. The sample includes 90,000 to 120,000 clones, around 89% seen only once; the top ten take about 17%. The receptor's source is an adult in good health. This chain links TRBV19 with TRBJ1-3; a weak D match, TRBD1 (6 bases). The material sequenced was peripheral blood, taken on day 0 of AZD1222 vaccination. CDR3 amino acids: CASKDAGTRTGNTIYF. The CDR3 DNA is TGTGCCAGTAAAGATGCAGGGACACGGACTGGAAACACCATATATTTT.